What follows are 3 T cell receptor beta chains derived from one specimen sequenced in a study of identical twins. TCRdb itself ran the 5' RACE reads through MiXCR, one entry per CDR3 protein. The sample has 1.5 million to 2 million distinct CDR3 sequences, under 35% seen once; the top ten hold 0.25% to 0.3%. Specimen: cord blood. Receptors were obtained from a newborn girl in good health.

This clonotype was seen ten or more times. The chain carries TRBV11-2 and TRBJ2-1; the D gene is possibly TRBD2 (6 bases). In germline, CDR1 is SGHAT, CDR2 FQNNGV. The CDR3 runs to 23 residues. V was shortened by 3 bases and J by 0 bases, with 33 bases between the two germline ends. The CDR3 loop reads CASSLVRSRLSPEEGVSYNEQFF. The CDR3 bases are TGTGCCAGCAGCTTGGTTCGTAGCCGTCTCAGCCCTGAGGAGGGAGTCTCCTACAATGAGCAGTTCTTC.

The J gene is TRBJ1-2, the V gene TRBV29-1; possible D gene TRBD1, 5 bases. V dropped 4 bases and J dropped 2 bases, with 8 bases sitting between them. The CDR3 has 12 residues. CDR1 is SQVTM and CDR2 is ANQGSEA in the germline V gene. The CDR3 here is CSVVWGNYGYTF. As DNA, the CDR3 is TGCAGCGTTGTGTGGGGGAACTATGGCTACACCTTC.

The V gene is TRBV4-1, the J gene TRBJ2-3; 8 nucleotides line up with TRBD2. There are 19 residues in the CDR3. Germline loops: CDR1 MGHRA, CDR2 YSYEKL. V lost 0 bases, J lost 6 bases, and 17 bases stayed unmatched. This CDR3 is CASSQDPSLLAASRDTQYF. The CDR3 coding sequence is TGCGCCAGCAGCCAAGATCCCTCCTTACTAGCGGCCAGTAGGGATACGCAGTATTTT.